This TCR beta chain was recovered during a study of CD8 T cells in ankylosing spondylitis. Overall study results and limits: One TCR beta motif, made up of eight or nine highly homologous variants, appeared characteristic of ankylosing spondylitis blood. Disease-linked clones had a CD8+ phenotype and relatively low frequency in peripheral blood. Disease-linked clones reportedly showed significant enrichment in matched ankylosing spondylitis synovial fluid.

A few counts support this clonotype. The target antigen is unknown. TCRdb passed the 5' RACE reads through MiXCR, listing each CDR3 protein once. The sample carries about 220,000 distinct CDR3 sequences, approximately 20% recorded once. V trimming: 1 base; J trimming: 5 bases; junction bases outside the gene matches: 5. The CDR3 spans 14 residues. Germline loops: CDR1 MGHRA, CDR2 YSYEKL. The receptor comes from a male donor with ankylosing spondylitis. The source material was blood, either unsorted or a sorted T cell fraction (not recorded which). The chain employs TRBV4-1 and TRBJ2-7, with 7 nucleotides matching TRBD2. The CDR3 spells CASSQGGGSNEQYF. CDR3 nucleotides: TGCGCCAGCAGCCAAGGGGGCGGGAGTAACGAGCAGTACTTC.